These T cell receptor beta chains were read from a single sample in a study of blood T cell repertoires in COVID-19. Here immunoSEQ multiplex PCR was the method, and the copy in TCRdb shows in-frame clones only, minus some. The table records about 180,000 clones, around 85% of them present only once. Sequencing used peripheral blood. These TCRs come from a man aged 65-85 years with active or convalescent COVID-19. CDR3s include the opening cysteine and the closing phenylalanine or tryptophan. Each record gives: J gene, V gene, D gene, clone size, CDR3 protein, CDR3 DNA. A D gene is named only where the DNA matches it firmly. The size of a clone is reported for some rows only, either as once, few or many, or as a class for expanded clones.

TRBJ2-7 | TRBV27 | - | - | CASSWRGQIYEQYF | TGTGCCAGCAGTTGGAGGGGTCAGATCTACGAGCAGTACTTC
TRBJ2-5 | TRBV10-2 | TRBD1 | - | CASSRTGASQETQYF | TGCGCCAGCAGCCGGACAGGGGCTTCACAAGAGACCCAGTACTTC
TRBJ1-4 | TRBV24-1 | TRBD1 | - | CATSDSGQGDEKLFF | TGTGCCACCAGTGATTCGGGACAGGGAGATGAAAAACTGTTTTTT
TRBJ1-4 | TRBV28 | - | - | CASSLGGATNEKLFF | TGTGCCAGCAGTTTGGGGGGGGCGACTAATGAAAAACTGTTTTTT
TRBJ2-3 | TRBV14 | TRBD2 | - | CASSPLAASTDTQYF | TGTGCCAGCAGCCCCCTAGCGGCTAGCACAGATACGCAGTATTTT
TRBJ1-6 | TRBV7-8 | TRBD1 | once | CASSSRDRNYNSPLHF | TGTGCCAGCAGCTCCCGGGACAGGAACTATAATTCACCCCTCCACTTT
TRBJ2-7 | TRBV28 | - | - | CASSLSRGIYEQYF | TGTGCCAGCAGTTTATCGAGAGGGATCTACGAGCAGTACTTC
TRBJ2-7 | TRBV3-1/TRBV3-2 | - | once | CASSQTRHPEEQYF | TGTGCCAGCAGCCAAACCCGACACCCAGAAGAGCAGTACTTC
TRBJ1-1 | TRBV18 | - | - | CASSPDGGYTEAFF | TGTGCCAGCTCCCCGGACGGAGGGTATACTGAAGCTTTCTTT
TRBJ2-7 | TRBV3-1/TRBV3-2 | - | - | CASRAGAAGIEQYF | TGTGCCAGCAGAGCAGGGGCCGCCGGGATAGAGCAGTACTTC
TRBJ2-2 | TRBV7-8 | - | - | CASSLGTADTGELFF | TGTGCCAGCAGCTTAGGAACAGCAGACACCGGGGAGCTGTTTTTT
TRBJ1-1 | TRBV4-1 | - | - | CASSPLLVYKMNTEAFF | TGCGCCAGCAGCCCCTTACTAGTGTATAAAATGAACACTGAAGCTTTCTTT
TRBJ1-6 | TRBV6-4 | - | - | CASSDSAGMGSPLHF | TGTGCCAGCAGTGACTCCGCAGGGATGGGATCACCCCTCCACTTT
TRBJ2-7 | TRBV28 | TRBD1 | - | CASSFPGTAFYEQYF | TGTGCCAGCAGTTTCCCCGGGACAGCATTCTACGAGCAGTACTTC
TRBJ1-5 | TRBV7-2 | - | - | CASSLALAYSNQPQHF | TGTGCCAGCAGCTTAGCGCTAGCTTATAGCAATCAGCCCCAGCATTTT
TRBJ1-3 | TRBV6-5 | TRBD1 | - | CASRSNRGAGNTIYF | TGTGCCAGCAGATCGAACAGGGGAGCGGGAAACACCATATATTTT
TRBJ1-6 | TRBV5-1 | - | once | CASSLAGQGRAPLHF | TGCGCCAGCAGCTTGGCCGGGCAGGGGAGGGCACCCCTCCACTTT
TRBJ2-1 | TRBV6-4 | TRBD2 | - | CASILAGGVNEQFF | TGTGCCAGCATACTAGCGGGAGGGGTCAATGAGCAGTTCTTC
TRBJ1-2 | TRBV5-1 | - | once | CATSTEGYGYTF | TGCGCCACATCCACAGAAGGCTATGGCTACACCTTC
TRBJ1-5 | TRBV6-2/TRBV6-3 | - | - | CASSYSAGTRSQPQHF | TGTGCCAGCAGTTACTCCGCCGGGACAAGGTCGCAGCCCCAGCATTTT
TRBJ1-3 | TRBV9 | - | - | CASSVDGLSGNTIYF | TGTGCCAGCAGCGTAGATGGCCTCTCTGGAAACACCATATATTTT
TRBJ2-1 | TRBV6-2/TRBV6-3 | - | - | CASNPQGVTYNEQFF | TGTGCCAGCAACCCACAGGGAGTCACCTACAATGAGCAGTTCTTC
TRBJ1-5 | TRBV7-2 | - | - | CASSPPRQPQHF | TGTGCCAGCAGCCCCCCCCGGCAGCCCCAGCATTTT
TRBJ2-7 | TRBV7-6 | TRBD1 | - | CASSSSSGQGIYEQYF | TGTGCCAGCAGCTCCTCATCGGGACAGGGGATATACGAGCAGTACTTC
TRBJ2-6 | TRBV9 | TRBD1 | - | CASSDHRGSGANVLTF | TGTGCCAGCAGCGATCACAGGGGCTCTGGGGCCAACGTCCTGACTTTC
TRBJ2-7 | TRBV12-3/TRBV12-4 | - | - | CASSFGQPYEQYF | TGTGCCAGCAGTTTTGGACAGCCCTACGAGCAGTACTTC